Sequencing of this T cell receptor beta chain was carried out in a study of metastatic and nonmetastatic thyroid tumors. This clone showed up many times. Using MiXCR, TCRdb reanalyzed the PCR reads. The sample lists tens of thousands of clones, roughly 19% occurring once. The CDR3 sequence is 15 residues long. Germline assignment: CDR1 DFQATT and CDR2 SNEGSKA (reference sequence). V lost 2 bases, J lost 3 bases, and 2 bases stayed unmatched. Patients underwent thyroid surgery, and none had received any treatment before it. The TCR originated in a female donor with papillary thyroid cancer or a benign thyroid nodule (not recorded which). Some clones in this sample may be carry-over from other donors' samples. The sample taken for sequencing was blood. This chain links TRBV20-1 with TRBJ2-3; 13 nucleotides line up with TRBD2. The CDR3 sequence: CSARSLAGGTDTQYF. Written as DNA, the CDR3 is TGCAGTGCTAGATCACTAGCGGGGGGGACAGATACGCAGTATTTT.